The next 13 T cell receptor beta chains were all read from a single sample in a study of blood T cell repertoires in COVID-19. Generated by immunoSEQ multiplex PCR, the TCRdb table keeps only in-frame clones and is missing some. The sample holds about 250,000 clones; roughly 86% are singletons and the top ten take about 1.5%. Material for sequencing was PBMCs or T cells enriched from blood (not recorded which). These receptors came from a woman between 45 and 65 years old who had recovered from COVID-19.

The chain is built from TRBV27 and TRBJ1-1, with unresolved D. V was trimmed by 5 bases and J by 5 bases, leaving 12 bases between them. The CDR3 contains 13 residues. Germline V CDR1 and CDR2: MNHEY, SMNVEV (reference sequence). The chain's CDR3 is CASSVAPGTEAFF. DNA of the CDR3: TGTGCCAGCAGTGTGGCACCCGGGACTGAAGCTTTCTTT.

This chain connects TRBV10-1 to TRBJ2-1; 14 nucleotides align to TRBD2. CDR3 length: 16 amino acids. The germline V gene encodes CDR1 WNHNN and CDR2 SYGVQD (reference sequence). The J segment lost 0 bases and the V segment lost 7 bases, leaving 2 bases of the junction unmatched. Here the CDR3 DNA reads TGCGCCAGCACCGGACTAGCGGGAGGCTCCTACAATGAGCAGTTCTTC. It is translated as CASTGLAGGSYNEQFF.

This sequence joins TRBV11-2 and TRBJ2-3; 9 nucleotides agree with TRBD2. CDR1 SGHAT and CDR2 FQNNGV come from the germline V gene. The junction had 9 bases not matched to a gene; V was cut back by 5 bases and J by 6 bases. The CDR3 is made up of 15 amino acids. CDR3 coding DNA: TGTGCCAGCAGCATAGGTAGCGGGAGTAGCGATACGCAGTATTTT. This codes for CASSIGSGSSDTQYF.

The chain is built from TRBV4-1 and TRBJ2-5; D may be TRBD1 (6 bases). The V gene lost 4 bases and the J gene lost 3 bases, with 33 bases spanning the gap. Germline V gene data show CDR1 as MGHRA and CDR2 as YSYEKL. The CDR3 length is 21 residues. CDR3 nucleotide sequence: TGCGCCAGCAGCCTGCCGTCTTGGGGGCGCTGGGATAGAGGGCAAAAAGAGACCCAGTACTTC. This sequence encodes CASSLPSWGRWDRGQKETQYF.

The CDR3 protein is CASSQDRTSGSTDTQYF. In DNA, the CDR3 is TGTGCCAGCAGCCAAGATCGCACTAGCGGGAGTACAGATACGCAGTATTTT. The rearrangement links TRBV14 to TRBJ2-3; 11 bases align to TRBD2. V was clipped by 0 bases and J by 3 bases; unmatched bases: 5. CDR3 size: 17 residues. Germline CDR1 and CDR2: SGHDN and FVKESK.

The chain links TRBV27 to TRBJ1-1; 8 bases are shared with TRBD1. Trimming at V came to 5 bases and at J to 4 bases, leaving 6 bases not matched to a gene. The CDR3 is 14 residues long. CDR1 and CDR2 from the germline V gene are MNHEY and SMNVEV (reference sequence). CDR3 in DNA: TGTGCCAGCAGTCCCCAGACAGGGGCCACTGAAGCTTTCTTT. Protein sequence: CASSPQTGATEAFF.

The V gene is TRBV19, the J gene TRBJ1-5; TRBD1 might be the D (6 bases). The CDR3 runs to 16 residues. Germline V gene sequence: CDR1 LNHDA, CDR2 SQIVND (reference sequence). Trimming left V 4 bases short and J 0 bases short, with 13 bases between. As DNA, the CDR3 is TGTGCCAGTAGTACCCGACAGGCTCCTAGCAATCAGCCCCAGCATTTT. Amino acids: CASSTRQAPSNQPQHF.

The chain couples TRBV29-1 to TRBJ1-5, with D hard to call. The V and J ends lost 7 bases and 0 bases respectively, with 7 bases between them. Germline assignment: CDR1 SQVTM and CDR2 ANQGSEA. This CDR3 region has 12 residues. CDR3 sequence reads: CSAGYSNQPQHF. CDR3 DNA: TGCAGCGCCGGCTATAGCAATCAGCCCCAGCATTTT. Full variable domain (rest looked up from reference TRBV29-1 and TRBJ1-5): SAVISQKPSRDICQRGTSLTIQCQVDSQVTMMFWYRQQPGQSLTLIATANQGSEATYESGFVIDKFPISRPNLTFSTLTVSNMSPEDSSIYLCSAGYSNQPQHFGDGTRLSIL.

The chain has TRBV19 and TRBJ1-2; no clear D gene. Germline V gene sequence: CDR1 LNHDA, CDR2 SQIVND (reference sequence). Trimming removed 4 bases from V and 7 bases from J, with 10 bases in between. The length of the CDR3 is 12 residues. In DNA, the CDR3 is TGTGCCAGTAGTACACCCCAAGCTGGCTACACCTTC. It is translated as CASSTPQAGYTF.

The chain couples TRBV5-4 to TRBJ2-7, with 9 bases matching TRBD2. Per germline, CDR1 SGHNT and CDR2 YYREEE (reference sequence). Unmatched junction bases numbered 5, after V lost 0 bases and J lost 4 bases. There are 15 residues in the CDR3. CDR3 sequence reads: CASSLASGEPYEQYF. In DNA, the CDR3 is TGTGCCAGCAGCTTGGCTAGCGGGGAACCGTACGAGCAGTACTTC.

This clone was seen once. V usage is TRBV6-2 or TRBV6-3 and J usage is TRBJ1-5; possible D gene TRBD1, 6 bases. Germline V CDR1 and CDR2: MNHEY, SVGEGT. This CDR3 has 17 amino acids. The ends were cut back, 0 bases at V and 3 bases at J, with 15 bases in the middle. The CDR3 protein is CASSYSRYRAPNQPQHF. The DNA for the CDR3 is TGTGCCAGCAGTTACTCGCGGTACAGGGCTCCCAATCAGCCCCAGCATTTT.

The J gene is TRBJ2-5, the V gene TRBV9; D may be TRBD1 (6 bases). The ends were cut back, 0 bases at V and 2 bases at J, with 11 bases in the middle. The CDR3 runs to 15 residues. Germline-derived CDR1 and CDR2 are SGDLS and YYNGEE. The CDR3 is CASSVAPGAQETQYF. The CDR3 DNA sequence: TGTGCCAGCAGCGTAGCTCCAGGGGCGCAAGAGACCCAGTACTTC.

The rearrangement uses TRBV19 and TRBJ1-2; D may be TRBD1 (5 bases). V was clipped by 3 bases and J by 3 bases, with 29 bases between them. Germline V gene lookup returns CDR1 LNHDA and CDR2 SQIVND (reference sequence). This CDR3 is 20 amino acids long. This chain's CDR3 is CASSINSYGQPYHLDYGYTF. The DNA of the CDR3 is TGTGCCAGTAGTATCAATTCGTACGGACAACCCTACCATTTAGACTATGGCTACACCTTC.